This T cell receptor beta chain emerged from a study of long-term antiretroviral therapy in people with HIV. Overall study results and limits: ART-treated samples gained diversity yet remained below transplant donor controls.

On this clone: Antigen unknown.

This CDR3 region has 13 residues. Germline V gene lookup returns CDR1 MNHNS and CDR2 SASEGT. V lost 3 bases, J lost 5 bases, and 3 bases stayed unmatched. At the survey level, the v3.0 immunoSEQ assay was run. Target depth was roughly 40,000-50,000 T-cell genomes per sample. Using immunoSEQ multiplex PCR, the repertoire was profiled, and TCRdb retains in-frame clones only, with some absent. The top ten clones hold around 5.6% of a sample with about 25,000 clones, about 86% of them seen once. The receptor comes from a man aged 25-40 years with HIV. This chain connects TRBV6-1 to TRBJ2-5; 7 bases map to TRBD1. The sample was unsorted PBMCs, taken about 4.5 years after starting antiretroviral therapy. CDR3 bases: TGTGCCAGCAGTGAGGGCAGGGGGGAGACCCAGTACTTC. It specifies CASSEGRGETQYF.